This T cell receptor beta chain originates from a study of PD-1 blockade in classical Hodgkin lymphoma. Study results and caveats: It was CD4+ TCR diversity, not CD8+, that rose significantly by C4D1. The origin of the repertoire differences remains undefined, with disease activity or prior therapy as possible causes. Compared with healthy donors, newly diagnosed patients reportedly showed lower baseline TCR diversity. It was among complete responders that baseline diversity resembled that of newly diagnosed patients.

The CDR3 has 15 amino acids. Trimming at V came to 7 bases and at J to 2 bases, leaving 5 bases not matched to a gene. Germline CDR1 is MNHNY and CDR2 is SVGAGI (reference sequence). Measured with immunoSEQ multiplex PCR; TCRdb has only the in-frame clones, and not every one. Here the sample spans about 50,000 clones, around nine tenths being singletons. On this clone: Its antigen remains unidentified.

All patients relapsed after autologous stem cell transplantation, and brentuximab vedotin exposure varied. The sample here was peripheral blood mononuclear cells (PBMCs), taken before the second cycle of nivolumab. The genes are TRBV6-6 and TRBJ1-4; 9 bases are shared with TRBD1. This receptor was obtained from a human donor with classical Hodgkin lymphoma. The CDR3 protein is CASNHRGPTNEKLFF. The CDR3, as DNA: TGTGCCAGCAACCACAGGGGGCCTACTAATGAAAAACTGTTTTTT.